This T cell receptor beta chain was profiled in a study of cytomegalovirus exposure and HLA in healthy donors. 60 Vbeta and 13 Jbeta primers were used in PCR. The table came from immunoSEQ multiplex PCR; TCRdb's copy has only in-frame clones and leaves some out. This table holds 130,000 to 150,000 clones, 80% to 90% found once. Findings and limits, study-wide: Within an earlier analysis, most TCR beta V segments proved productive either about 90% or about 30% of the time.

With respect to this clone: Its specificity is unknown.

Germline V CDR1 and CDR2: MGHRA, YSYEKL. The trim removed 0 bases at V and 2 bases at J, leaving 7 bases unmatched. CDR3 size: 17 residues. This rearrangement joins TRBV4-1 to TRBJ2-7; TRBD2 aligns across 10 bases. This clonotype originated in a woman aged 40 to 49 in good health and CMV-seropositive. Sequenced input: PBMCs. CDR3 sequence reads: CASSQDSSGRGTYEQYF. CDR3 in DNA: TGCGCCAGCAGCCAAGATTCCAGCGGGAGGGGGACCTACGAGCAGTACTTC.